Below, 17 T cell receptor beta chains from the same sample are listed, as sequenced in a study of shared clonotypes between healthy human individuals. The method was immunoSEQ multiplex PCR; TCRdb's version includes in-frame clones alone and lacks a portion of them. The top ten clones hold about 0.42% of a sample with about 1.5 million clones, nearly 99% of them seen once. The sequencing sample was made of naive CD4+ T cells sorted from blood. Noted subset: CD45RA+ positively selected. Every receptor here comes from a man in his thirties or forties in good health.

CDR3 in amino acids: CASSPGLGVEQYF. The CDR3 DNA reads as TGTGCCAGCAGCCCCGGACTAGGGGTCGAGCAGTACTTC. The chain is built from TRBV27 and TRBJ2-7, with 7 bases that match TRBD2. CDR1 is MNHEY, CDR2 SMNVEV, per germline (reference sequence). V trimming: 6 bases; J trimming: 6 bases; junction bases outside the gene matches: 8. CDR3 length equals 13 residues.

The rearrangement links TRBV7-9 to TRBJ2-7, with 9 bases fitting TRBD1. The germline V gene has CDR1 SEHNR and CDR2 FQNEAQ (reference sequence). The CDR3 runs 15 residues. V lost 2 bases, J lost 3 bases, and 5 bases stayed unmatched. CDR3 DNA sequence: TGTGCCAGCAGCTTAACAAAGACAGGGGGCTACGAGCAGTACTTC. This gives the protein CASSLTKTGGYEQYF.

The J gene is TRBJ2-3, the V gene TRBV28; 13 nucleotides match TRBD2. The V segment lost 6 bases and the J segment 5 bases; nucleotides outside the gene matches: 14. CDR1 is MDHEN and CDR2 is SYDVKM in the germline V gene. CDR3 length: 18 residues. CDR3 nucleotides: TGTGCCAGCAGCCAGCCACTAGCGGGAGGGCCCGGGCAAGATACGCAGTATTTT. It encodes CASSQPLAGGPGQDTQYF. The whole variable domain, filled in from reference TRBV28 and TRBJ2-3, reads DVKVTQSSRYLVKRTGEKVFLECVQDMDHENMFWYRQDPGLGLRLIYFSYDVKMKEKGDIPEGYSVSREKKERFSLILESASTNQTSMYLCASSQPLAGGPGQDTQYFGPGTRLTVL.

Turning to this clone: The sample holds other DNA sequences that translate to the same CDR3. The chain recombines TRBV27 with TRBJ2-1; a weak D match, TRBD2 (6 bases). With 3 bases removed from V and 1 base from J, the gap between germline ends came to 7 bases. Per the germline V gene, CDR1 is MNHEY and CDR2 is SMNVEV (reference sequence). CDR3 length: 14 amino acids. CDR3 loop: CASSFAGSYNEQFF. The CDR3 DNA reads TGTGCCAGCAGTTTCGCGGGATCCTACAATGAGCAGTTCTTC.

The chain joins TRBV7-8 to TRBJ2-7; D ambiguous. The CDR3 runs 16 residues. Per germline, CDR1 SGHVS and CDR2 FQNEAQ. Trimming removed 2 bases at V and 1 base at J, with 15 bases between. The CDR3 spells CASSLSPSLRSYEQYF. CDR3 coding DNA: TGTGCCAGCAGCTTATCCCCCAGCCTGAGGTCCTACGAGCAGTACTTC.

V and J are TRBV10-3 and TRBJ2-1; D might be TRBD1 (6 bases). The germline V and J ends were trimmed by 6 bases and 6 bases, with 12 bases remaining between them. In germline, CDR1 is ENHRY, CDR2 SYGVKD. This CDR3 contains 13 residues. As DNA, the CDR3 is TGTGCCATCAGCCAGGACAGCTCCAATGAGCAGTTCTTC. Its translation: CAISQDSSNEQFF.

The chain combines TRBV5-4 with TRBJ1-5; D may be TRBD1 (5 bases). The V gene lost 0 bases and the J gene lost 4 bases, with 11 bases spanning the gap. Germline-derived CDR1 and CDR2 are SGHNT and YYREEE (reference sequence). CDR3 length: 15 amino acids. The CDR3 DNA sequence: TGTGCCAGCAGCTTGGGCCGGGACGTTAATCAGCCCCAGCATTTT. Its protein product is CASSLGRDVNQPQHF.

V is TRBV4-1 and J is TRBJ2-6; weak D call: TRBD1 (6 bases). With 7 bases removed from V and 0 bases from J, the gap between germline ends came to 16 bases. CDR1 is MGHRA and CDR2 is YSYEKL in the germline V gene. CDR3 length: 17 amino acids. The DNA of the CDR3 is TGCGCCAGCAACCGACAGGCTAAGAGCTCTGGGGCCAACGTCCTGACTTTC. Its translation is CASNRQAKSSGANVLTF.

The V gene is TRBV18, the J gene TRBJ2-3, with a possible D match to TRBD2 (6 bases). Germline assignment: CDR1 KGHSH and CDR2 LQKENI. The V gene lost 7 bases and the J gene lost 2 bases, with 22 bases spanning the gap. The CDR3 extends over 17 amino acids. The CDR3 nucleotides read TGTGCCAGCTTGACGGGAGAGCGATTCTTAAACACAGATACGCAGTATTTT. Its protein is CASLTGERFLNTDTQYF.

This clone came up once. V is TRBV7-2 and J is TRBJ2-7, with TRBD2 identical over 9 bases. Germline V lookup: CDR1 SGHTA, CDR2 FQGNSA. Trimming removed 4 bases from V and 3 bases from J; junction bases left unmatched: 7. This CDR3 is built from 15 residues. CDR3 sequence reads: CASSSGGSGSYEQYF. As DNA, the CDR3 is TGTGCCAGCAGCTCAGGGGGTAGCGGGAGCTACGAGCAGTACTTC.

In regard to this clone: A junction end diverges from the germline sequence, so it may reflect a read error. The rearrangement links TRBV7-7 to TRBJ2-7; D remains unclear. Germline V lookup: CDR1 SSHAT, CDR2 FNYEAQ (reference sequence). The CDR3 is 13 amino acids. DNA of the CDR3: TGTGCTAGCAGCCCGATCCTTGGCTACGAGCAGTACTTC. This codes for CASSPILGYEQYF.

V usage is TRBV5-6 and J usage is TRBJ1-4; D is undetermined. The germline V and J ends were trimmed by 4 bases and 8 bases, with 18 bases remaining between them. From germline, CDR1 is SGHDT and CDR2 YYEEEE. CDR3 size: 15 residues. CDR3 nucleotide sequence: TGTGCCAGCAGCCTTTTGGCCGCAGGCGGGGAAAAACTGTTTTTT. Translation: CASSLLAAGGEKLFF.

Regarding this clone: Other DNA sequences in the same sample also yield this CDR3. The chain recombines TRBV28 with TRBJ2-5; D remains unclear. The CDR3 spans 13 residues. V was pared by 3 bases and J by 1 base, with 6 bases between. The V gene's germline CDR1 is MDHEN and CDR2 SYDVKM. In nucleotides, the CDR3 is TGTGCCAGCAGTTTGAGTCGCCAAGAGACCCAGTACTTC. It is translated as CASSLSRQETQYF.

J is TRBJ2-3 and V is TRBV7-8, with 11 bases aligning to TRBD2. Per germline, CDR1 SGHVS and CDR2 FQNEAQ. CDR3 length: 18 residues. Unmatched junction bases numbered 9, after V lost 1 base and J lost 3 bases. Written as DNA, the CDR3 is TGTGCCAGCAGCTTAGTCTTTCGACTAGCGGGAAGAACAGATACGCAGTATTTT. Amino acids: CASSLVFRLAGRTDTQYF. Full variable domain (missing parts from reference TRBV7-8 and TRBJ2-3): GAGVSQSPRYKVAKRGQDVALRCDPISGHVSLFWYQQALGQGPEFLTYFQNEAQLDKSGLPSDRFFAERPEGSVSTLKIQRTQQEDSAVYLCASSLVFRLAGRTDTQYFGPGTRLTVL.

V usage is TRBV5-1 and J usage is TRBJ2-2; D is uncertain. The germline CDR1 and CDR2 sequences are SGHRS and YFSETQ. Trimming pared 1 base from V and 0 bases from J, leaving 7 bases between. This CDR3 has 15 residues. The CDR3 sequence: CASSLFGANTGELFF. The DNA of the CDR3 is TGCGCCAGCAGCTTGTTTGGGGCGAACACCGGGGAGCTGTTTTTT.

This sequence joins TRBV11-2 and TRBJ2-7, with D perhaps assigned TRBD1 or TRBD2 (5 bases each). Trimming took off 5 bases at V and 5 bases at J, with 10 bases between the two ends. CDR3 length equals 12 residues. Germline-derived CDR1 and CDR2 are SGHAT and FQNNGV. The CDR3 sequence is CASSPRGDEQYF. As DNA, the CDR3 is TGTGCCAGCAGCCCTAGAGGGGACGAGCAGTACTTC.

This sequence joins TRBV5-1 and TRBJ1-2; the D is unclear. V lost 0 bases, J lost 6 bases, and 9 bases lay in between. The germline V gene has CDR1 SGHRS and CDR2 YFSETQ. The CDR3 spans 13 residues. The CDR3 DNA is TGCGCCAGCAGCTTGGCCTATAGGGATGGCTACACCTTC. Amino acid sequence: CASSLAYRDGYTF.